This T cell receptor (beta chain) was profiled in a study of graft-versus-host responses after intestinal transplantation. Study-wide context: The transplants performed in recipients were multivisceral, liver-intestinal, or isolated intestinal. Every one of the recipients received anti-thymocyte globulin induction and afterwards took tacrolimus and steroids for around 3 years. Findings of the study overall: GvH clones occurred in recipient marrow; some first appeared in ileum or blood. Allografts from individuals with graft-donor T cell macrochimerism displayed high graft-versus-host to host-versus-graft clonal ratios.

A note on this clone: Its antigen is undetermined.

TCRdb keeps only in-frame clones here, not all; method: immunoSEQ multiplex PCR. The data hold 120,000 or so clones, with approximately 92% observed a single time. Trimming removed 2 bases at V and 3 bases at J, with 10 bases between. Looked up from germline, CDR1 is SGHAT and CDR2 is FQNNGV. CDR3 size: 14 residues. Here the sequenced sample was unstimulated CD8+ T cells sorted from spleen or lymph node cells, taken before intestinal transplant. The chain has TRBV11-2 and TRBJ1-1; D call uncertain. The sequence was obtained from a human donor who received an intestinal transplant. The CDR3 coding sequence is TGTGCCAGCAGCTTAACTGGGGTGGACACTGAAGCTTTCTTT. Translating gives CASSLTGVDTEAFF.